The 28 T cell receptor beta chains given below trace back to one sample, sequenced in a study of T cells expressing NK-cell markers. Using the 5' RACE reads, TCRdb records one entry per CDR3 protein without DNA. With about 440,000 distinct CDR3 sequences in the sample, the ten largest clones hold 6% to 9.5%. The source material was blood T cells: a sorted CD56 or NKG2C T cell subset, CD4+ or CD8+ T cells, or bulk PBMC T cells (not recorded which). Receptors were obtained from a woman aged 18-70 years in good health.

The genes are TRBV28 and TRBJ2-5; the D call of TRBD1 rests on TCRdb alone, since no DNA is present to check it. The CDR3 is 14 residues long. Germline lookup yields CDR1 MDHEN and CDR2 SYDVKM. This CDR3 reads CASSGYRGQETQYF.

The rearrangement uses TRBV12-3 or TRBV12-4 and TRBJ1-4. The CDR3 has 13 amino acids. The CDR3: CASSFSWGEKLFF.

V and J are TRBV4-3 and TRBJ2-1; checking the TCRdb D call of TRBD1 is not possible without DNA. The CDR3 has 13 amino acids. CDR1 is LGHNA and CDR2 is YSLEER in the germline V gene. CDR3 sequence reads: CASSQVEGDEQFF.

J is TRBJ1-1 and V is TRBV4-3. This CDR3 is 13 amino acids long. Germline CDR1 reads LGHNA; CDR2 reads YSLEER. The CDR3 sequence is CASSHGRNTEAFF.

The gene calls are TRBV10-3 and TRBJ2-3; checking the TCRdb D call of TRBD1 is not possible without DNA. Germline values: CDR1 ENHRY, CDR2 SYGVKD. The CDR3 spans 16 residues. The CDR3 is CAIRTPRGASTDTQYF.

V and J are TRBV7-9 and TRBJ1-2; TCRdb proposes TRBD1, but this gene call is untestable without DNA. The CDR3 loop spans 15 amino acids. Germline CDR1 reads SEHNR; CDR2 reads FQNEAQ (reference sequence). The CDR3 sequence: CASSLEAGSGYGYTF.

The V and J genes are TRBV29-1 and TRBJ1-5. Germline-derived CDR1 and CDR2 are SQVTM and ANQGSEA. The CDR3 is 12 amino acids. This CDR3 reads CSGRGDYGPQHF. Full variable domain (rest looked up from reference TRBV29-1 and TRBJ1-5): SAVISQKPSRDICQRGTSLTIQCQVDSQVTMMFWYRQQPGQSLTLIATANQGSEATYESGFVIDKFPISRPNLTFSTLTVSNMSPEDSSIYLCSGRGDYGPQHFGDGTRLSIL.

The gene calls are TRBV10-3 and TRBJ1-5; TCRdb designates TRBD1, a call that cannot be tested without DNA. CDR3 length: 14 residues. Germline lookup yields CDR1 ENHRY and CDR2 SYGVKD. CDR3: CASSPGPSNQPQHF.

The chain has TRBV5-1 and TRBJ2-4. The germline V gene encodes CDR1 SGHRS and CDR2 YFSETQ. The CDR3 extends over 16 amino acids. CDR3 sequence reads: CASSLLTGTAKNIQYF.

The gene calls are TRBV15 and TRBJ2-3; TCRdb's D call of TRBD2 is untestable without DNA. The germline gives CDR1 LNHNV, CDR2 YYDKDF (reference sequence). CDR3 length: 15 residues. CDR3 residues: CATSNSGESTDTQYF.

The CDR3 spells CAISGPYEQYF. The chain recombines TRBV10-3 with TRBJ2-7. Germline V gene lookup returns CDR1 ENHRY and CDR2 SYGVKD. There are 11 residues in the CDR3.

This CDR3 is CASSDPKGTGGNEQFF. The V call is TRBV25-1, the J call TRBJ2-1; the TCRdb call, TRBD2, lacks DNA for checking. CDR1 and CDR2 (germline): MGHDK, SYGVNS. The CDR3 is 16 residues long.

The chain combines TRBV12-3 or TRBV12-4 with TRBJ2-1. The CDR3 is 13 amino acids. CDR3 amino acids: CASSSGVRNEQFF.

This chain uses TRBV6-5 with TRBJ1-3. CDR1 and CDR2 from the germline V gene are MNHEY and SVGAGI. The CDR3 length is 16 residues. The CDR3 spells CASSYKPSFSGNTIYF.

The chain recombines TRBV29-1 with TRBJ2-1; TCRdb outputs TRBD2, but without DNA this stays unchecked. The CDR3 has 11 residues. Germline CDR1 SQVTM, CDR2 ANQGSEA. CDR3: CSVLLAVEQFF.

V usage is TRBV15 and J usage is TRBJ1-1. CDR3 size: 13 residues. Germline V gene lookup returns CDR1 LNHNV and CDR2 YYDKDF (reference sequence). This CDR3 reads CATSREGTAVAFF. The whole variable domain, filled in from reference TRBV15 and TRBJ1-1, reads DAMVIQNPRYQVTQFGKPVTLSCSQTLNHNVMYWYQQKSSQAPKLLFHYYDKDFNNEADTPDNFQSRRPNTSFCFLDIRSPGLGDTAMYLCATSREGTAVAFFGQGTRLTVV.

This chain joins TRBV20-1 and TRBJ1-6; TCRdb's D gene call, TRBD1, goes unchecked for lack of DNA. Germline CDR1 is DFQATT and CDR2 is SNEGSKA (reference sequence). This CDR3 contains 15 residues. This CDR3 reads CSARTSGPNNSPLHF.

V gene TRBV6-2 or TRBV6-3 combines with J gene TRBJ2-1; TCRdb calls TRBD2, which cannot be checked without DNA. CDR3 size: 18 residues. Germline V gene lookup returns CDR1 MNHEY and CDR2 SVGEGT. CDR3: CASSSLTSGGAVANEQFF.

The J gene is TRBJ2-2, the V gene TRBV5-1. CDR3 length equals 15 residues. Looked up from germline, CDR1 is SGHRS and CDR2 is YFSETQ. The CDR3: CASSFQADVTGELFF.

The CDR3 loop reads CASSLEGGVETQYF. The V and J genes are TRBV7-2 and TRBJ2-5; the TCRdb D gene call, TRBD1, has no DNA to confirm it. The germline gives CDR1 SGHTA, CDR2 FQGNSA. The CDR3 has 14 amino acids.

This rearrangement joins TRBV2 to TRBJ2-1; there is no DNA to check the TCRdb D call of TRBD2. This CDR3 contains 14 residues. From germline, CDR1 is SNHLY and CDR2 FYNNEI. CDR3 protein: CASRGVVPHNEQFF.

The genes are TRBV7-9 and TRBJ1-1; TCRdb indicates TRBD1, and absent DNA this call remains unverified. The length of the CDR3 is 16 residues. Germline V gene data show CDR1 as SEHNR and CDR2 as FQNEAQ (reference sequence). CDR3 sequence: CASSLGTGARNTEAFF. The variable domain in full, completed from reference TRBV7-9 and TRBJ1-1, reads DTGVSQNPRHKITKRGQNVTFRCDPISEHNRLYWYRQTLGQGPEFLTYFQNEAQLEKSRLLSDRFSAERPKGSFSTLEIQRTEQGDSAMYLCASSLGTGARNTEAFFGQGTRLTVV.

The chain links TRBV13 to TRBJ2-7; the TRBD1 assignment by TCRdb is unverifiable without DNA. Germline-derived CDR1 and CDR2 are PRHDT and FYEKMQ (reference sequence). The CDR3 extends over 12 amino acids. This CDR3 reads CASSRGKPEQYF.

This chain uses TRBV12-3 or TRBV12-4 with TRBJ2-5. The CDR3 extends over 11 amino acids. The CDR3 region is CASSLGRTQYF.

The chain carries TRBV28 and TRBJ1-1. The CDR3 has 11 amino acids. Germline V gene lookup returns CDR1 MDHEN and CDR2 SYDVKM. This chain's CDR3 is CASTTNTEAFF. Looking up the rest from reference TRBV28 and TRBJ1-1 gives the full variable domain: DVKVTQSSRYLVKRTGEKVFLECVQDMDHENMFWYRQDPGLGLRLIYFSYDVKMKEKGDIPEGYSVSREKKERFSLILESASTNQTSMYLCASTTNTEAFFGQGTRLTVV.

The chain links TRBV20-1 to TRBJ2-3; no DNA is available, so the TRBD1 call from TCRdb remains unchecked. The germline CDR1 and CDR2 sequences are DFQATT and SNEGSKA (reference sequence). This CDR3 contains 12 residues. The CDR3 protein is CSGGGPTDTQYF.

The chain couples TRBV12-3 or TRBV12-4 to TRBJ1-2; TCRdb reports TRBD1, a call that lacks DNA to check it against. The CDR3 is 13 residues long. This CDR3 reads CASSFPGTYGYTF.

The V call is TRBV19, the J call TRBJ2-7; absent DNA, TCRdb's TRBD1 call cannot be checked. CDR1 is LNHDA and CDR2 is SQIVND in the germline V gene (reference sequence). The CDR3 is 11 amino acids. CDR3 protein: CASSINGAQYF.